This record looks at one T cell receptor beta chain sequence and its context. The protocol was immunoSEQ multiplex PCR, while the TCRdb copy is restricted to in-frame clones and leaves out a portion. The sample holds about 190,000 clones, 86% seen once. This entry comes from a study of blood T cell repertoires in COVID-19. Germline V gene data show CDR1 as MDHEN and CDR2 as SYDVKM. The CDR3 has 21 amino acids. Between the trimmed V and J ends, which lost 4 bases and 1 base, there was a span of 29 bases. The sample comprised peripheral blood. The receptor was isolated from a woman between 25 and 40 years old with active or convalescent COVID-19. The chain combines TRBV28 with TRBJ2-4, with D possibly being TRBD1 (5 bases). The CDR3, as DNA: TGTGCCAGCAGTTCCTCATCGGTCCAGGGTAGATCCCGTTCGGCCAAAAACATTCAGTACTTC. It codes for CASSSSSVQGRSRSAKNIQYF.